Below, 11 T cell receptor beta chains from the same sample are listed, as sequenced in a study of STAT5B mutations in CD4+ large granular lymphocyte leukemia. Some clones are missing from TCRdb's copy, which holds only in-frame ones; the method was immunoSEQ multiplex PCR. The sample has 48,000 or so clones, 55% to 75% seen once. Specimen: CD4+ T cells from blood buffy coats. The receptors originated from a human donor in good health.

V usage is TRBV2 and J usage is TRBJ1-5, with D maybe TRBD1 (5 bases). The CDR3 runs 13 residues. Deletions cut 7 bases from V and 7 bases from J, with 14 bases between. Germline V lookup: CDR1 SNHLY, CDR2 FYNNEI. CDR3 sequence (DNA): TGTGCCAGCACTACGACAGAACACCAGCCCCAGCATTTT. Translating gives CASTTTEHQPQHF. The whole variable domain, remainder taken from reference TRBV2 and TRBJ1-5, is EPEVTQTPSHQVTQMGQEVILRCVPISNHLYFYWYRQILGQKVEFLVSFYNNEISEKSEIFDDQFSVERPDGSNFTLKIRSTKLEDSAMYFCASTTTEHQPQHFGDGTRLSIL.

V is TRBV27 and J is TRBJ1-5; D may be TRBD1 (5 bases). The germline V gene encodes CDR1 MNHEY and CDR2 SMNVEV (reference sequence). The V end was cut by 3 bases, the J end by 0 bases, with 6 bases between. The CDR3 is 14 amino acids. The CDR3 region has the DNA TGTGCCAGCAGTTTTGGGGGTAGCAATCAGCCCCAGCATTTT. Encoded protein: CASSFGGSNQPQHF.

This clone was counted once. This sequence joins TRBV7-8 and TRBJ1-2; D possibly corresponds to TRBD1 (5 bases). V was cut by 3 bases and J by 7 bases, with 12 bases left in between. Germline-derived CDR1 and CDR2 are SGHVS and FQNEAQ. The CDR3 covers 13 residues. The CDR3 protein is CASSLGQGTGYTF. CDR3 sequence (DNA): TGTGCCAGCAGCTTGGGCCAGGGCACTGGCTACACCTTC.

This clone was seen a few times. The V gene is TRBV7-6, the J gene TRBJ2-2, with D hard to call. CDR1 is SGHVS and CDR2 is FNYEAQ in the germline V gene. V was cut by 2 bases and J by 8 bases, with 6 bases left in between. The CDR3 extends over 12 amino acids. The CDR3 nucleotides read TGTGCCAGCAGCTTATACGTAGGGGAGCTGTTTTTT. Amino acids: CASSLYVGELFF.

This chain joins TRBV25-1 and TRBJ1-1, with unresolved D. Germline V gene data show CDR1 as MGHDK and CDR2 as SYGVNS. The length of the CDR3 is 11 residues. This CDR3 reads CVSGKDTEAFF. The CDR3 DNA follows: TGTGTCTCGGGGAAGGACACTGAAGCTTTCTTT. Full variable domain (remainder filled in from reference TRBV25-1 and TRBJ1-1): EADIYQTPRYLVIGTGKKITLECSQTMGHDKMYWYQQDPGMELHLIHYSYGVNSTEKGDLSSESTVSRIRTEHFPLTLESARPSHTSQYLCVSGKDTEAFFGQGTRLTVV.

The genes are TRBV28 and TRBJ1-5, with D perhaps TRBD1 (5 bases). V lost 7 bases and J 6 bases, leaving 22 bases between the germline ends. The CDR3 has 16 amino acids. CDR1 is MDHEN, CDR2 SYDVKM, per germline. The DNA of the CDR3 is TGTGCCAGCACCCCGATCGGGCAGGGTGAGGGTCAGCCCCAGCATTTT. Translated, it gives CASTPIGQGEGQPQHF.

In its sample, this clone was seen a few times. The J gene is TRBJ1-6, the V gene TRBV7-9; unclear D gene. Deletions cut 7 bases from V and 7 bases from J, with 8 bases between. Germline lookup yields CDR1 SEHNR and CDR2 FQNEAQ (reference sequence). This CDR3 comprises 12 residues. CDR3: CASTGRNSPLHF. CDR3 coding DNA: TGTGCCAGCACCGGTCGGAATTCACCCCTCCACTTT. The variable domain in full, with the rest retrieved from reference TRBV7-9 and TRBJ1-6, is DTGVSQNPRHKITKRGQNVTFRCDPISEHNRLYWYRQTLGQGPEFLTYFQNEAQLEKSRLLSDRFSAERPKGSFSTLEIQRTEQGDSAMYLCASTGRNSPLHFGNGTRLTVT.

The V and J genes are TRBV4-1 and TRBJ2-1; D not resolved. The CDR3 length is 17 residues. V was clipped by 0 bases and J by 0 bases, with 12 bases between them. The V gene's germline CDR1 is MGHRA and CDR2 YSYEKL. CDR3 nucleotide sequence: TGCGCCAGCAGCCAAGATCAAGGCTTAAGCTCCTACAATGAGCAGTTCTTC. It codes for CASSQDQGLSSYNEQFF.

The rearrangement uses TRBV18 and TRBJ1-4, with D uncertain. CDR1 and CDR2 from the germline V gene are KGHSH and LQKENI. V lost 0 bases and J lost 0, with 8 bases in between. The CDR3 totals 16 residues. The CDR3 protein is CASSPPDGTTNEKLFF. DNA of the CDR3: TGTGCCAGCTCACCACCCGACGGGACAACTAATGAAAAACTGTTTTTT.

The J gene is TRBJ2-3, the V gene TRBV2, with D maybe TRBD1 (5 bases). The CDR3 is made up of 14 amino acids. The V gene's germline CDR1 is SNHLY and CDR2 FYNNEI. V gave up 4 bases and J gave up 1 base, with 9 bases separating them. CDR3 in DNA: TGTGCCAGCAGTGGAACAGGTGGCACAGATACGCAGTATTTT. This sequence encodes CASSGTGGTDTQYF.

This clone came up once. This chain connects TRBV11-2 to TRBJ2-7, with D tentatively TRBD1 (6 bases). Germline values: CDR1 SGHAT, CDR2 FQNNGV. This CDR3 is built from 14 residues. Trimming took off 3 bases at V and 2 bases at J, with 11 bases between the two ends. Here the CDR3 DNA reads TGTGCCAGCAGCTTGACAGGAACTGCCTACGAGCAGTACTTC. Protein product: CASSLTGTAYEQYF. The full variable domain, with the rest looked up from reference TRBV11-2 and TRBJ2-7, is EAGVAQSPRYKIIEKRQSVAFWCNPISGHATLYWYQQILGQGPKLLIQFQNNGVVDDSQLPKDRFSAERLKGVDSTLKIQPAKLEDSAVYLCASSLTGTAYEQYFGPGTRLTVT.